These 12 T cell receptor beta chains came from one sample sequenced in a study of blood T cell repertoires in COVID-19. Profiling relied on immunoSEQ multiplex PCR, and the TCRdb table lists in-frame clones only, not all of them. The sample lists about 150,000 clones; 65% to 85% were seen once. The sample taken for sequencing was peripheral blood. The receptors shown here come from an elderly woman with acute or convalescent COVID-19.

The genes are TRBV6-2 or TRBV6-3 and TRBJ2-3, with 16 bases matching TRBD2. CDR1 is MNHEY and CDR2 is SVGEGT in the germline V gene. V trimming: 5 bases; J trimming: 2 bases; junction bases outside the gene matches: 4. This CDR3 spans 17 amino acids. The CDR3 DNA reads as TGTGCCAGCAGTCGCGGGACTAGCGGGGGGGCCACAGATACGCAGTATTTT. Translated, it gives CASSRGTSGGATDTQYF.

The chain couples TRBV14 to TRBJ2-7; TRBD2 matches at 8 bases. With V trimmed by 1 base and J by 5 bases, 10 bases remained unmatched. Germline-derived CDR1 and CDR2 are SGHDN and FVKESK. The CDR3 extends over 16 amino acids. This chain's CDR3 is CASSQAGGSTGNEQYF. The DNA for the CDR3 is TGTGCCAGCAGCCAAGCGGGAGGGAGCACAGGGAACGAGCAGTACTTC.

This sequence joins TRBV5-1 and TRBJ1-5, with 11 bases that match TRBD1. CDR1 and CDR2 (germline): SGHRS, YFSETQ. The ends lost 0 bases at V and 6 bases at J; junction bases unmatched: 2. The CDR3 totals 15 residues. The CDR3 reads CASSLGTGGPQPQHF. The DNA for the CDR3 is TGCGCCAGCAGCTTGGGGACAGGGGGCCCTCAGCCCCAGCATTTT.

The chain employs TRBV6-5 and TRBJ1-5; 8 bases are a match to TRBD1. The trim removed 5 bases at V and 6 bases at J, leaving 9 bases unmatched. The CDR3 has 15 residues. From germline, CDR1 is MNHEY and CDR2 SVGAGI. The CDR3 loop reads CASSTQGAPSQPQHF. CDR3 bases: TGTGCCAGCAGTACGCAGGGGGCGCCGAGTCAGCCCCAGCATTTT.

The rearrangement joins TRBV19 to TRBJ1-3; D is possibly TRBD1 (6 bases). V was pared by 3 bases and J by 0 bases, with 12 bases between. The germline V gene has CDR1 LNHDA and CDR2 SQIVND (reference sequence). The CDR3 totals 16 residues. The CDR3 region has the DNA TGTGCCAGTAGTATGGGACATTATTTCTCTGGAAACACCATATATTTT. Amino acid sequence: CASSMGHYFSGNTIYF. The full variable domain, rest sourced from reference TRBV19 and TRBJ1-3, is DGGITQSPKYLFRKEGQNVTLSCEQNLNHDAMYWYRQDPGQGLRLIYYSQIVNDFQKGDIAEGYSVSREKKESFPLTVTSAQKNPTAFYLCASSMGHYFSGNTIYFGEGSWLTVV.

V gene TRBV2 combines with J gene TRBJ1-2, with D hard to call. Germline lookup yields CDR1 SNHLY and CDR2 FYNNEI. Trimming took 4 bases from V and 2 from J, leaving 11 bases between them. This CDR3 has 14 residues. CDR3 region: CASSAPSENYGYTF. CDR3 bases: TGTGCCAGCAGTGCCCCCAGTGAAAACTATGGCTACACCTTC. The variable domain in full, completed from reference TRBV2 and TRBJ1-2, reads EPEVTQTPSHQVTQMGQEVILRCVPISNHLYFYWYRQILGQKVEFLVSFYNNEISEKSEIFDDQFSVERPDGSNFTLKIRSTKLEDSAMYFCASSAPSENYGYTFGSGTRLTVV.

In DNA, the CDR3 is TGTGCCAGCAGGAAACCGGGACATTACTACGAGCAGTACTTC. Protein: CASRKPGHYYEQYF. The chain carries TRBV28 and TRBJ2-7; D perhaps matches TRBD1 (6 bases). The CDR3 covers 14 residues. The germline CDR1 and CDR2 sequences are MDHEN and SYDVKM. Trimming pared 6 bases from V and 3 bases from J, leaving 15 bases between.

The chain combines TRBV7-9 with TRBJ2-2; TRBD1 aligns across 9 bases. The germline V gene encodes CDR1 SEHNR and CDR2 FQNEAQ (reference sequence). This CDR3 is built from 14 residues. With V trimmed by 5 bases and J by 8 bases, 6 bases remained unmatched. CDR3: CASSPRTGEGELFF. CDR3 sequence (DNA): TGTGCCAGCAGCCCACGGACAGGGGAAGGGGAGCTGTTTTTT.

The gene calls are TRBV9 and TRBJ1-4; D might be TRBD1 (5 bases). The V end was cut by 5 bases, the J end by 8 bases, with 16 bases between. This CDR3 has 14 amino acids. Germline assignment: CDR1 SGDLS and CDR2 YYNGEE. The CDR3 loop is CASRAGGLGEKLFF. For the CDR3, the DNA is TGTGCCAGCAGGGCGGGGGGTCTAGGCGAAAAACTGTTTTTT.

This clone was detected once. The J gene is TRBJ1-5, the V gene TRBV5-1; 11 positions agree with TRBD1. Germline V gene data show CDR1 as SGHRS and CDR2 as YFSETQ. J gave up 7 bases and V 3 bases, and 6 bases lay outside the gene matches. The CDR3 has 15 amino acids. For the CDR3, the DNA is TGCGCCAGCAGCTACGGGACAGGGGGAGGACAGCCCCAGCATTTT. It is translated as CASSYGTGGGQPQHF.

The chain combines TRBV27 with TRBJ2-1; TRBD2 agrees at 10 bases. The V segment lost 8 bases and the J segment 0 bases; nucleotides outside the gene matches: 10. The CDR3 has 17 amino acids. Germline CDR1 and CDR2: MNHEY and SMNVEV (reference sequence). CDR3 amino acids: CASRQAGGLNSYNEQFF. Here the CDR3 DNA reads TGTGCCAGCCGTCAAGCGGGGGGGCTCAACTCCTACAATGAGCAGTTCTTC.

This CDR3 reads CASSRRDRVNGELFF. In DNA, the CDR3 is TGTGCCAGCAGCCGTCGGGACAGGGTGAACGGGGAGCTGTTTTTT. V and J are TRBV6-5 and TRBJ2-2, with 9 bases aligning to TRBD1. The CDR3 is made up of 15 amino acids. Germline V gene sequence: CDR1 MNHEY, CDR2 SVGAGI. J was trimmed by 7 bases and V by 6 bases; bases with no gene match: 9.